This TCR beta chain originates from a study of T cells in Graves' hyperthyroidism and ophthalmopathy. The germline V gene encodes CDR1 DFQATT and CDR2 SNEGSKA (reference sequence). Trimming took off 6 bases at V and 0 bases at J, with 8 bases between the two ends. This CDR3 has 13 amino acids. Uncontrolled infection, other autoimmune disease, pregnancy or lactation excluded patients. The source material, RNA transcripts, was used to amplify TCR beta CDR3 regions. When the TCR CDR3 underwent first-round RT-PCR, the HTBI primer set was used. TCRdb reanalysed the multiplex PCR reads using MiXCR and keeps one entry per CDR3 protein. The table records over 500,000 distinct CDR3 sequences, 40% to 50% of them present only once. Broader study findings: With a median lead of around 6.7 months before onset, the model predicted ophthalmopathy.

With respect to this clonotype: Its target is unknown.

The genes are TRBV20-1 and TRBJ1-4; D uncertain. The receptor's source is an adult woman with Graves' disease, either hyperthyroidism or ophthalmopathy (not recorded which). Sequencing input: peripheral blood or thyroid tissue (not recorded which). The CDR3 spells CSAPAATNEKLFF. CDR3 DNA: TGCAGTGCCCCTGCTGCAACTAATGAAAAACTGTTTTTT.